This TCR beta chain was sequenced in a study of T-cell memory formation after mild COVID-19. One entry per CDR3 protein, called by TCRdb with MiXCR from the 5' RACE reads. Here the sample spans about 200,000 distinct CDR3 sequences, over 9.5% being singletons. This CDR3 has 13 residues. Trimming took 0 bases from V and 9 from J, leaving 9 bases between them. From germline, CDR1 is LGHNA and CDR2 YSLEER. The sequencing input was PBMCs or a T cell subset sorted from them (not recorded which). The chain links TRBV4-3 to TRBJ2-1; D is unclear. The clonotype originates from a man younger than 30 who had mild COVID-19 (a few samples of this study predate the infection). Cell type and time point are not known. The CDR3 bases are TGCGCCAGCAGCCAAGATCTGGGTAGTGAGCAGTTCTTC. It encodes CASSQDLGSEQFF.